Below are 27 T cell receptor beta chains sequenced from a single sample in a study of persistence of HIV-infected CD4 T cells. This was the immunoSEQ version 4 assay in survey mode. The data were produced by immunoSEQ multiplex PCR, yet TCRdb's version contains in-frame clones alone and is incomplete. The table records under 15,000 clones, over 60% of them present only once. Cells were stimulated with CMV-infected fibroblast lysates at 10 ug/mL. Sorting of responding CD4+ T cells relied on upregulated CD40 ligand together with CD69. No antigens are known for them. The source was CD4+ T cells sorted from PBMCs after approximately 19-hour stimulation, collected from a patient who received antiretroviral therapy. The receptors originated from an adult man with HIV who was CMV-seropositive.

V usage is TRBV7-9 and J usage is TRBJ2-3; TRBD2 agrees at 11 bases. The ends lost 5 bases at V and 7 bases at J; junction bases unmatched: 8. The CDR3 is 15 residues long. Germline CDR1 and CDR2: SEHNR and FQNEAQ (reference sequence). Here the CDR3 DNA reads TGTGCCAGCAGCATACTAGCGGGGGAAGCGAATACGCAGTATTTT. It codes for CASSILAGEANTQYF.

The gene calls are TRBV4-1 and TRBJ1-4; D remains unclear. V lost 0 bases, J lost 6 bases, and 23 bases lay in between. The CDR3 loop spans 19 amino acids. Germline values: CDR1 MGHRA, CDR2 YSYEKL. CDR3 sequence reads: CASSQEETRIQLGYEKLFF. The CDR3 nucleotides read TGCGCCAGCAGCCAAGAGGAGACGCGTATTCAGTTGGGTTATGAAAAACTGTTTTTT.

The rearrangement uses TRBV2 and TRBJ1-5; D might be TRBD1 (5 bases). Germline CDR1 is SNHLY and CDR2 is FYNNEI. CDR3 size: 15 residues. V lost 11 bases to trimming and J lost 2 bases, with 19 bases between them. The chain's CDR3 is CACRRGDAGNQPQHF. The CDR3 nucleotides read TGTGCCTGCCGCCGTGGGGACGCTGGCAATCAGCCCCAGCATTTT.

The V and J genes are TRBV6-1 and TRBJ2-7; D tentatively fits TRBD1 or TRBD2 (6 bases each). Germline V gives CDR1 MNHNS, CDR2 SASEGT. The CDR3 consists of 16 residues. The V and J ends lost 0 bases and 2 bases respectively, with 14 bases between them. The CDR3, as DNA: TGTGCCAGCAGTGAAGCGCGGACGGGGGCCACCTACGAGCAGTACTTC. It codes for CASSEARTGATYEQYF.

The chain combines TRBV7-9 with TRBJ2-7, with a possible D match to TRBD1 (6 bases). Germline CDR1 SEHNR, CDR2 FQNEAQ (reference sequence). V was trimmed by 3 bases and J by 6 bases, leaving 15 bases between them. The CDR3 is made up of 14 amino acids. The CDR3 sequence: CASSFSDRFGEQYF. Here the CDR3 DNA reads TGTGCCAGCAGCTTCTCCGACAGGTTCGGCGAGCAGTACTTC.

The chain couples TRBV5-4 to TRBJ1-5; D remains ambiguous. This CDR3 region has 13 residues. V was shortened by 4 bases and J by 7 bases, with 12 bases between the two germline ends. CDR1 SGHNT and CDR2 YYREEE come from the germline V gene (reference sequence). CDR3 loop: CASSVGSEQPQHF. CDR3 in DNA: TGTGCCAGCAGCGTCGGAAGCGAGCAGCCCCAGCATTTT.

The J gene is TRBJ2-7, the V gene TRBV18, with D possibly TRBD1 on 5 matching bases. The CDR3 is made up of 13 amino acids. V was trimmed by 2 bases and J by 1 base, leaving 6 bases between them. The germline V gene has CDR1 KGHSH and CDR2 LQKENI. CDR3 protein: CASSPDRSYEQYF. The DNA of the CDR3 is TGTGCCAGCTCACCAGACAGATCCTACGAGCAGTACTTC.

The genes are TRBV7-2 and TRBJ1-2; the D gene is possibly TRBD1 (5 bases). This CDR3 contains 14 residues. V dropped 0 bases and J dropped 8 bases, with 13 bases sitting between them. Germline V gene lookup returns CDR1 SGHTA and CDR2 FQGNSA. The CDR3 loop is CASSLARQGSGYTF. Here the CDR3 DNA reads TGTGCCAGCAGCTTAGCGAGGCAGGGTTCCGGCTACACCTTC.

Remarks on this clone: The identical CDR3 is also encoded by other nucleotide sequences in the sample. J is TRBJ2-3 and V is TRBV10-3, with 7 bases that match TRBD1. Germline V gene data show CDR1 as ENHRY and CDR2 as SYGVKD. V was pared by 6 bases and J by 0 bases, with 3 bases of the junction left unmatched. The length of the CDR3 is 14 residues. CDR3 sequence: CAIRQGTSTDTQYF. In nucleotides, the CDR3 is TGTGCCATCAGACAGGGGACAAGCACAGATACGCAGTATTTT.

This clone was counted a few times. CDR3 coding DNA: TGTGCCAGCAGTTTACGGACAGGGGGAGGTAGCAATCAGCCCCAGCATTTT. Translation gives CASSLRTGGGSNQPQHF. The chain joins TRBV6-2 or TRBV6-3 to TRBJ1-5; 10 positions agree with TRBD1. Germline trimming cut 4 bases from V and 0 bases from J; bases unmatched to any gene: 6. Germline CDR1 is MNHEY and CDR2 is SVGEGT. The CDR3 loop spans 17 amino acids.

This chain uses TRBV2 with TRBJ1-5, with unresolved D. In germline, CDR1 is SNHLY, CDR2 FYNNEI. Trimming took off 7 bases at V and 10 bases at J, with 11 bases between the two ends. The CDR3 has 11 residues. The CDR3 here is CASTERGPQHF. In DNA form, the CDR3 reads TGTGCCAGCACCGAGCGGGGACCCCAGCATTTT. Full variable domain (missing parts from reference TRBV2 and TRBJ1-5): EPEVTQTPSHQVTQMGQEVILRCVPISNHLYFYWYRQILGQKVEFLVSFYNNEISEKSEIFDDQFSVERPDGSNFTLKIRSTKLEDSAMYFCASTERGPQHFGDGTRLSIL.

This clone was recorded only once. This rearrangement joins TRBV5-4 to TRBJ1-1, with D maybe TRBD1 (6 bases). This CDR3 has 14 residues. Germline V CDR1 and CDR2: SGHNT, YYREEE (reference sequence). Between the trimmed V and J ends, which lost 3 bases and 8 bases, there was a span of 17 bases. CDR3 sequence reads: CASSSPTGDSEAFF. In DNA form, the CDR3 reads TGTGCCAGCAGCTCGCCGACAGGTGATTCCGAAGCTTTCTTT.

The chain is built from TRBV7-9 and TRBJ1-1; D is unresolved. The CDR3 is 14 residues long. Trimming stripped 1 base from V and 2 bases from J, with 8 bases between. Germline V gives CDR1 SEHNR, CDR2 FQNEAQ (reference sequence). CDR3 region: CASSLGAGNTEAFF. The CDR3 DNA is TGTGCCAGCAGCTTAGGGGCGGGTAACACTGAAGCTTTCTTT.

This clone was detected only a few times. The chain couples TRBV7-8 to TRBJ2-2; 7 nucleotides align to TRBD1. CDR3 length: 15 amino acids. J gave up 5 bases and V 4 bases, and 7 bases lay outside the gene matches. Germline values: CDR1 SGHVS, CDR2 FQNEAQ. CDR3 sequence reads: CASSSFDRATGELFF. CDR3 nucleotide sequence: TGTGCCAGCAGCTCCTTCGACAGGGCGACCGGGGAGCTGTTTTTT.

The J gene is TRBJ2-4, the V gene TRBV2, with 13 bases fitting TRBD2. Germline CDR1 and CDR2: SNHLY and FYNNEI. Germline trimming cut 4 bases from V and 0 bases from J; bases unmatched to any gene: 3. This CDR3 has 17 residues. CDR3 in amino acids: CASSGGLAGVAKNIQYF. The CDR3 DNA reads TGTGCCAGCAGTGGTGGACTAGCGGGGGTAGCCAAAAACATTCAGTACTTC. The complete variable domain, with remaining parts taken from reference TRBV2 and TRBJ2-4, reads EPEVTQTPSHQVTQMGQEVILRCVPISNHLYFYWYRQILGQKVEFLVSFYNNEISEKSEIFDDQFSVERPDGSNFTLKIRSTKLEDSAMYFCASSGGLAGVAKNIQYFGAGTRLSVL.

The rearrangement uses TRBV7-9 and TRBJ2-5; 14 positions match TRBD2. V lost 4 bases and J lost 3; bases outside the gene matches: 10. Per germline, CDR1 SEHNR and CDR2 FQNEAQ (reference sequence). The CDR3 sequence is 18 residues long. Here the CDR3 DNA reads TGTGCCAGCAGCTCACCTACGGGACTAGCGGGGGCTAAAGAGACCCAGTACTTC. As protein: CASSSPTGLAGAKETQYF.

This clone was seen once. The chain combines TRBV19 with TRBJ2-1; 10 nucleotides line up with TRBD2. Germline CDR1 and CDR2: LNHDA and SQIVND (reference sequence). V lost 5 bases to trimming and J lost 7 bases; unmatched junction nucleotides: 8. The CDR3 contains 15 residues. CDR3 DNA sequence: TGTGCCAGTAGTGTTACTAGCGGGGCCTTGAATGAGCAGTTCTTC. Translating gives CASSVTSGALNEQFF.

The rearrangement links TRBV21-1 to TRBJ1-1. TRBV21-1 is an annotated pseudogene. The CDR3 contains 15 residues. The CDR3 nucleotides read TGTGCCAGCACCTCCCGCGGGAGGTGTAACACTGAAGCTTTCTTT. The encoded protein is CASTSRGRCNTEAFF.

This clone has just one count. This chain joins TRBV19 and TRBJ2-2; D tentatively fits TRBD1 or TRBD2 (7 bases each). In germline, CDR1 is LNHDA, CDR2 SQIVND (reference sequence). This CDR3 spans 16 amino acids. The V and J ends lost 10 bases and 5 bases respectively, with 23 bases between them. CDR3 sequence reads: CATYNRGGSGTGELFF. In DNA form, the CDR3 reads TGTGCCACTTATAACAGGGGCGGGAGTGGTACCGGGGAGCTGTTTTTT.

The rearrangement uses TRBV3-1 (or the pseudogene TRBV3-2) and TRBJ2-7; 10 bases are a match to TRBD2. The CDR3 sequence is 14 residues long. V lost 1 base, J lost 3 bases, and 0 bases stayed unmatched. Germline loops: CDR1 LGHDT, CDR2 YNNKEL (reference sequence). The CDR3 DNA reads TGTGCCAGCAGCCAAGGGACTAGCGGCTACGAGCAGTACTTC. This encodes CASSQGTSGYEQYF.

By its share, this clone is medium-sized (0.01 to 0.1%). Additional DNA sequences in this sample encode the identical CDR3. J is TRBJ1-2 and V is TRBV19; D gene unclear. V shed 3 bases and J shed 4 bases, with 3 bases lying between them. Looked up from germline, CDR1 is LNHDA and CDR2 is SQIVND (reference sequence). This CDR3 has 11 amino acids. CDR3 sequence reads: CASSIGYGYTF. The CDR3 DNA follows: TGTGCCAGTAGTATCGGCTATGGCTACACCTTC.

The chain carries TRBV6-5 and TRBJ2-7, with no clear D. In germline, CDR1 is MNHEY, CDR2 SVGAGI. V was trimmed by 5 bases and J by 3 bases, leaving 17 bases between them. This CDR3 is 15 amino acids long. The CDR3 bases are TGTGCCAGCAGTCCGCCGACACTACTGGACTACGAGCAGTACTTC. Protein: CASSPPTLLDYEQYF.

The genes are TRBV4-2 and TRBJ1-2, with 7 bases that match TRBD1. Trimming at V came to 1 base and at J to 4 bases, leaving 15 bases not matched to a gene. The CDR3 loop spans 18 amino acids. The germline V gene has CDR1 LGHNA and CDR2 YNFKEQ. The CDR3 bases are TGTGCCAGCAGCCAAGCCCTAATTGTTGAGGGGGCAATCTATGGCTACACCTTC. Translated: CASSQALIVEGAIYGYTF.

The chain has TRBV5-1 and TRBJ1-1; a possible D gene is TRBD1 (6 bases). Germline CDR1 is SGHRS and CDR2 is YFSETQ. V lost 4 bases and J lost 9, with 19 bases in between. This CDR3 has 14 residues. The CDR3 reads CASSTRTAGRQAFF. DNA of the CDR3: TGCGCCAGCAGCACAAGGACAGCCGGAAGACAAGCTTTCTTT.

This chain links TRBV5-6 with TRBJ2-1; 10 positions agree with TRBD2. Unmatched junction bases numbered 7, after V lost 6 bases and J lost 7 bases. The CDR3 runs to 14 residues. Germline V gene sequence: CDR1 SGHDT, CDR2 YYEEEE. The chain's CDR3 is CASTTAGGRNEQFF. CDR3 in DNA: TGTGCCAGCACCACAGCGGGGGGGCGGAATGAGCAGTTCTTC.

As DNA, the CDR3 is TGTGCCAGCAGCTTAGGGTCTGGGGGGCCCTACGAGCAGTACTTC. It yields the protein CASSLGSGGPYEQYF. The V gene is TRBV7-3, the J gene TRBJ2-7; either TRBD1 or TRBD2 may supply D (6 bases each). Trimming removed 2 bases from V and 2 bases from J, with 13 bases in between. CDR3 length equals 15 residues. Looked up from germline, CDR1 is SGHTA and CDR2 is FQGTGA.

By sample fraction, this clone is medium-sized. This chain uses TRBV27 with TRBJ2-6; D assignment may be TRBD1 or TRBD2 (6 bases each). The CDR3 consists of 16 residues. The germline V gene has CDR1 MNHEY and CDR2 SMNVEV (reference sequence). Trimming took 6 bases from V and 4 from J, leaving 16 bases between them. The CDR3, as DNA: TGTGCCAGCAGGCACGGAGGGGGGAACGGGGCCAACGTCCTGACTTTC. Translation: CASRHGGGNGANVLTF. The full variable domain, with the rest looked up from reference TRBV27 and TRBJ2-6, is EAQVTQNPRYLITVTGKKLTVTCSQNMNHEYMSWYRQDPGLGLRQIYYSMNVEVTDKGDVPEGYKVSRKEKRNFPLILESPSPNQTSLYFCASRHGGGNGANVLTFGAGSRLTVL.